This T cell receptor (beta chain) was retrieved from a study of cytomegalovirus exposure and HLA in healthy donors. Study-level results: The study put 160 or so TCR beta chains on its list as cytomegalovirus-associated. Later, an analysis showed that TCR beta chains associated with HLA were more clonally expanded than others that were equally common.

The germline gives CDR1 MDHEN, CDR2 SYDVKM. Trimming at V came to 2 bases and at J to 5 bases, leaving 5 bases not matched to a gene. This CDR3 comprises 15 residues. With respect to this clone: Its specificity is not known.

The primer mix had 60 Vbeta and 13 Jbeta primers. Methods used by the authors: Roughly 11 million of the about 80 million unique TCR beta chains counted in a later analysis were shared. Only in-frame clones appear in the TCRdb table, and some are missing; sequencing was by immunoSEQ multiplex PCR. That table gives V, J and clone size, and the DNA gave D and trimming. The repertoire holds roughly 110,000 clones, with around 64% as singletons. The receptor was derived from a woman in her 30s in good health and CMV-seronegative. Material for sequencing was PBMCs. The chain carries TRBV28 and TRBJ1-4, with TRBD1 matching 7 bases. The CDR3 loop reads CASSLGGTANEKLFF. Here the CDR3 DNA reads TGTGCCAGCAGTTTAGGCGGGACAGCAAATGAAAAACTGTTTTTT.